This paragraph reports one T cell receptor beta chain. This clone showed up just a few times. There is no known antigen for this receptor. No much larger clone exists at a distance of one base, and base qualities are not known. Other nucleotide sequences in the sample specify the same CDR3. The roughly 90 tumor samples were subjected to high-throughput TCR profiling using ImmunoSEQ. Concerning the study's data processing: Repertoire diversity metrics included richness (unique productive sequences), clonality, evenness and relatedness; Bhattacharyya coefficient assessed similarity between samples. In a sensitivity analysis, TCRs with fewer than two reads were excluded, and consistent conclusions were obtained. TCRdb mirrors the immuneACCESS table, restricted to in-frame sequences. Some clones are absent from its copies; in checked studies, under half trace to an unresolved V gene, and the reason for the others is unknown. That table furnishes V, J and clone size, whereas the DNA furnished D and trimming. The sample table lists 7,500 or so clones, around 72% of them with a count of one. Together, the top ten hold around a tenth of the sample.

The germline V gene gives CDR1 as SGDLS and CDR2 as YYNGEE. The V and J ends are trimmed by 5 bases and 0 bases, leaving 6 bases between them. Taken from cysteine to phenylalanine, the CDR3 has 13 residues. Just CDR3 DNA is preserved here, 39 bases in frame from base 1. These data belong to a study of high-grade serous ovarian cancer treatment subgroups (dated by TCRdb to the early 2020s). For the study in its entirety: A mean of about 14,000 reads and fewer than 8,500 unique TCR beta rearrangements per sample was generated by sequencing. Under a laparoscopic triage algorithm, patients with high-grade serous ovarian cancer were grouped by complete gross resection or by neoadjuvant chemotherapy response, and the study profiled the TCR beta repertoires of these patients. A cohort of some 30 patients was included: about 10 with no residual disease after primary surgery (R0), about 10 who were excellent NACT responders, and about 10 who were poor NACT responders. One primary tumor sample and two metastatic tumor samples were collected from each patient, for a total of roughly 90 samples. Overall study outcomes, separate from this receptor: TCR repertoire analyses focused on CDR3; CDR1 and CDR2 were not analyzed. Bulk tumor TCR sequencing lacked spatial information, limiting insight into HGSC tumor complexity and diversity. TCR clonal relatedness correlated positively with neoantigen level and, by trend, with copy number variation and mutation load from whole-genome sequencing. Tumors from the same patient had repertoire similarity ranging from roughly 0.1 to 0.8, while tumors from different patients showed almost no similarity.

Collection of tumor samples took place before definitive surgery or chemotherapy. The MD Anderson Biospecimen Extraction Resource handled genomic DNA extraction, while the MD Anderson Cancer Genomics Laboratory carried out the TCR sequencing. This sequence uses TRBV9 and TRBJ2-1; the D gene cannot be named for sure. The TCR comes from a human donor with high-grade serous ovarian cancer. The material sequenced was tumor tissue. This receptor carries the CDR3 CASSASSYNEQFF. The DNA reads as follows: TGTGCCAGCAGTGCGAGCTCCTACAATGAGCAGTTCTTC.